Sequencing of this T cell receptor (beta chain) was carried out in a study of T cells after yellow fever vaccination. TCRdb reprocessed the 5' RACE reads with MiXCR, giving one entry per CDR3 protein. This sample has about 150,000 distinct CDR3 sequences, with approximately 6.6% found just once. Ten or more counts support this clonotype. The germline gives CDR1 SEHNR, CDR2 FQNEAQ (reference sequence). This CDR3 comprises 16 residues. V trimming: 0 bases; J trimming: 1 base; junction bases outside the gene matches: 2. The specimen comprised CD4+ T cells sorted from PBMCs, sampled 10 days after the yellow fever booster vaccination. The chain links TRBV7-9 to TRBJ2-2; TRBD2 matches 7 bases. This TCR was recovered from a man aged 25 to 40 who received the YFV17D yellow fever vaccine. CDR3 amino acids: CASSLAPSGNTGELFF. The CDR3 bases are TGTGCCAGCAGCTTAGCCCCTAGCGGGAACACCGGGGAGCTGTTTTTT. The full variable domain, with the rest looked up from reference TRBV7-9 and TRBJ2-2, is DTGVSQNPRHKITKRGQNVTFRCDPISEHNRLYWYRQTLGQGPEFLTYFQNEAQLEKSRLLSDRFSAERPKGSFSTLEIQRTEQGDSAMYLCASSLAPSGNTGELFFGEGSRLTVL.